This T cell receptor (beta chain) was captured by sequencing in a study of T cells in narcolepsy. Study information: Patients with NT1 or NT2 and healthy control donors were enrolled.

Trimming cost V 7 bases and J 0 bases, with 9 bases left between them. The CDR3 has 13 amino acids. Germline CDR1 MNHEY, CDR2 SVGAGI. Assay: immunoSEQ multiplex PCR; the TCRdb copy retains only in-frame clones and omits some. Seen here are fewer than 40,000 clones, around 86% observed once, and the top ten hold 2.5%. On this clone itself: Its cognate antigen is unknown.

Study-wide points: Autoreactive HCRT-specific and TRIB2-specific clonotypes were marked in same-patient CSF-versus-blood CD4+ comparisons.

Source material: CD45RA- memory CD4+ T cells from PBMCs. The gene calls are TRBV6-5 and TRBJ1-2; D is undetermined. The sequence came from a human donor with narcolepsy. The chain's CDR3 is CASTTPPNYGYTF. In DNA form, the CDR3 reads TGTGCCAGCACCACCCCACCTAACTATGGCTACACCTTC.